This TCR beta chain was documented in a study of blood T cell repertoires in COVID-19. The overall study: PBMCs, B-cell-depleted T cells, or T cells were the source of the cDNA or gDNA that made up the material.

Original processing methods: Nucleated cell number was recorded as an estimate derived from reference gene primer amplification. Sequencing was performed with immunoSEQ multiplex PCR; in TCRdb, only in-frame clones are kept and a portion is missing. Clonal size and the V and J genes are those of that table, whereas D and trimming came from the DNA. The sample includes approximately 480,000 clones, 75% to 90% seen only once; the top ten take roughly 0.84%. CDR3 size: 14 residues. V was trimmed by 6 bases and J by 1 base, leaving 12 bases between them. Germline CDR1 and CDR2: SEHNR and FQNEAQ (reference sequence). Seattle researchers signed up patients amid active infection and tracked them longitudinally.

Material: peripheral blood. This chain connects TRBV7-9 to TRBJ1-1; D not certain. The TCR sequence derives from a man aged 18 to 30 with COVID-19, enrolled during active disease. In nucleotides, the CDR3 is TGTGCCAGCAGAGTCCCGGCGGGGAACACTGAAGCTTTCTTT. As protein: CASRVPAGNTEAFF.